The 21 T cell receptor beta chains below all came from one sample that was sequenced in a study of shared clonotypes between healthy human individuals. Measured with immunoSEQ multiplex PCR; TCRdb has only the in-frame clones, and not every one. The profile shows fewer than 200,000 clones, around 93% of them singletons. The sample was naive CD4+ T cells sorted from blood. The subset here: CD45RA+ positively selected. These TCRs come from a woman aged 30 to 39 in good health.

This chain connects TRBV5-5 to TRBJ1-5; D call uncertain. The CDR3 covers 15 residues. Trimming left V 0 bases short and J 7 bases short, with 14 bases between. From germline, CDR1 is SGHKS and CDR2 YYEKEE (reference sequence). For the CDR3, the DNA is TGTGCCAGCAGCTTGGCCCAGGTTCCGGGGCAGCCCCAGCATTTT. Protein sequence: CASSLAQVPGQPQHF.

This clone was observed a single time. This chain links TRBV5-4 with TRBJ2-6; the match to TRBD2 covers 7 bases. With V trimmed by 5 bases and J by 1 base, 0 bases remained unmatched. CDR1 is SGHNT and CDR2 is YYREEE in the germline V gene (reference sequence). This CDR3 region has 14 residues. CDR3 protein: CASRGGSGANVLTF. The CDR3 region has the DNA TGTGCCAGCAGGGGGGGGTCTGGGGCCAACGTCCTGACTTTC.

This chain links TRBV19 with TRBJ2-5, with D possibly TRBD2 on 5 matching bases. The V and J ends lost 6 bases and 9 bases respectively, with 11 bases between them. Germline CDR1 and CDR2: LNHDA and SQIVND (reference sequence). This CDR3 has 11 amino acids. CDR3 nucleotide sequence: TGTGCCAGTAGCAATAACGGGGCCCAGTACTTC. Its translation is CASSNNGAQYF. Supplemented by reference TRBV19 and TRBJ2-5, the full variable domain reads DGGITQSPKYLFRKEGQNVTLSCEQNLNHDAMYWYRQDPGQGLRLIYYSQIVNDFQKGDIAEGYSVSREKKESFPLTVTSAQKNPTAFYLCASSNNGAQYFGPGTRLLVL.

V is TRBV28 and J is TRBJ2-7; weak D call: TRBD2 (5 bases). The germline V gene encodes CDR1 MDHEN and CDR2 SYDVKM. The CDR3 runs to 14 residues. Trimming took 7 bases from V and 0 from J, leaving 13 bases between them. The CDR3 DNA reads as TGTGCCAGCATAGACACGGGGAGCTCCTACGAGCAGTACTTC. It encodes CASIDTGSSYEQYF.

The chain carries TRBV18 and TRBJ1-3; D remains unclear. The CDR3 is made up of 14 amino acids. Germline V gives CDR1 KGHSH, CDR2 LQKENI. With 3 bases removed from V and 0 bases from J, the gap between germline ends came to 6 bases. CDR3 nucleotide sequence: TGTGCCAGCTCACCGTCGGCCTCTGGAAACACCATATATTTT. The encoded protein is CASSPSASGNTIYF.

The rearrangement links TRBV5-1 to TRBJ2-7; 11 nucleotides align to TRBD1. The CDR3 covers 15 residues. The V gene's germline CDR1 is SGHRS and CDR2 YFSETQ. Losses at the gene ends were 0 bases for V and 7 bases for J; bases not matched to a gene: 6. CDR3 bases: TGCGCCAGCAGCTTGGATCTGGACAGGGGGCGGGAGCAGTACTTC. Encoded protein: CASSLDLDRGREQYF.

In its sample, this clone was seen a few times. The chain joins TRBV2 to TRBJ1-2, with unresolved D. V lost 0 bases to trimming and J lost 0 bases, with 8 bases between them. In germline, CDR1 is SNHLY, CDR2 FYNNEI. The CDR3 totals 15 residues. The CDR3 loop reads CASSEARTANYGYTF. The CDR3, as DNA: TGTGCCAGCAGTGAAGCGCGTACAGCTAACTATGGCTACACCTTC.

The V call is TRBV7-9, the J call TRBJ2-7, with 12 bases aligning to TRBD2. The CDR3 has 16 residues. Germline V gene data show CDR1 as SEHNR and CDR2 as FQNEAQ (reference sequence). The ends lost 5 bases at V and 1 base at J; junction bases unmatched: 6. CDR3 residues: CASSGRGLAGSYEQYF. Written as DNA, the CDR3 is TGTGCCAGCAGCGGAAGAGGACTAGCGGGATCCTACGAGCAGTACTTC.

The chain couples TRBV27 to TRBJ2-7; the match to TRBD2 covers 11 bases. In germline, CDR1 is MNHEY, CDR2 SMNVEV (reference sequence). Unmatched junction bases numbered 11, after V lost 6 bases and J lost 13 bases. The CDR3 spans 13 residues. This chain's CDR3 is CASSATSTSGNYF. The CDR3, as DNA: TGTGCCAGCAGCGCTACCTCGACTAGCGGGAATTACTTC.

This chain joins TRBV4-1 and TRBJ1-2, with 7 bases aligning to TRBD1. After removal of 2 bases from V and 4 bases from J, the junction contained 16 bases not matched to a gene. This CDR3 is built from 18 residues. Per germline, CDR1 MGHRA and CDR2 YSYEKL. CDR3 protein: CASSQPLTGTERSYGYTF. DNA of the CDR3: TGCGCCAGCAGCCAACCCTTAACCGGGACAGAGAGAAGCTATGGCTACACCTTC.

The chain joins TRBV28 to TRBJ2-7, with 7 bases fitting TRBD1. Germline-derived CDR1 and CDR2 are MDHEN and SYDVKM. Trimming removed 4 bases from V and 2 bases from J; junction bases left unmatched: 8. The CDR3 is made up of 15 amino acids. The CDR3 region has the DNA TGTGCCAGCAGTTGGGGACAGTTAAAGCCCTACGAGCAGTACTTC. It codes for CASSWGQLKPYEQYF.

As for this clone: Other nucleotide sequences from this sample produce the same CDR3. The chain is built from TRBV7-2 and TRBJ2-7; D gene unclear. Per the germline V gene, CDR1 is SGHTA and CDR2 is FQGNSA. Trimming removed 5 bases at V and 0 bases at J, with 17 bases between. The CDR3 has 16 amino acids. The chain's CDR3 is CASSQGLALDSYEQYF. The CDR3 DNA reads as TGTGCCAGCAGCCAAGGGCTGGCGCTAGACTCCTACGAGCAGTACTTC.

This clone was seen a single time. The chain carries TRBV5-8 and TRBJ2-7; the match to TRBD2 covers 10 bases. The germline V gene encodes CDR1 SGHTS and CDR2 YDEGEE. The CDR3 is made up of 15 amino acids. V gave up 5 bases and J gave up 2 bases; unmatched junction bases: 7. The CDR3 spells CASRLLGTSAYEQYF. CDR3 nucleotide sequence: TGTGCCAGCAGGTTACTCGGGACTAGCGCCTACGAGCAGTACTTC. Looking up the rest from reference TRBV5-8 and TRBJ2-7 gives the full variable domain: EAGVTQSPTHLIKTRGQQATLRCSPISGHTSVYWYQQALGLGLQFLLWYDEGEERNRGNFPPRFSGRQFPNYSSELNVNALELEDSALYLCASRLLGTSAYEQYFGPGTRLTVT.

CDR3 bases: TGTGCCAGTAGAAGAGACAGGGAGTATGGCTACACCTTC. Protein: CASRRDREYGYTF. The chain combines TRBV19 with TRBJ1-2; TRBD1 matches 7 bases. The J segment lost 5 bases and the V segment lost 6 bases, leaving 6 bases of the junction unmatched. Per the germline V gene, CDR1 is LNHDA and CDR2 is SQIVND (reference sequence). This CDR3 region has 13 residues. The entire variable domain, with the rest obtained from reference TRBV19 and TRBJ1-2, is as follows: DGGITQSPKYLFRKEGQNVTLSCEQNLNHDAMYWYRQDPGQGLRLIYYSQIVNDFQKGDIAEGYSVSREKKESFPLTVTSAQKNPTAFYLCASRRDREYGYTFGSGTRLTVV.

The CDR3 protein is CASISGFNEQYF. The CDR3, as DNA: TGTGCCAGCATATCCGGGTTCAACGAGCAGTACTTC. This chain joins TRBV6-1 and TRBJ2-7, with unresolved D. From germline, CDR1 is MNHNS and CDR2 SASEGT. The ends were cut back, 7 bases at V and 5 bases at J, with 12 bases in the middle. The length of the CDR3 is 12 residues.

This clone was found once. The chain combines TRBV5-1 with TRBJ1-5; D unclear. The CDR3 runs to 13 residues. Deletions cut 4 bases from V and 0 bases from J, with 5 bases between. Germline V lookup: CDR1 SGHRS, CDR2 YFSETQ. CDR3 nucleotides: TGCGCCAGCAGCCTTTATAGCAATCAGCCCCAGCATTTT. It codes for CASSLYSNQPQHF.

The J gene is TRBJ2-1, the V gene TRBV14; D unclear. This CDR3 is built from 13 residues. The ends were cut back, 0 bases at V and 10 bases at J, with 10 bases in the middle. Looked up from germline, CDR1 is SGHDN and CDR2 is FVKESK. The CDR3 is CASSQDLSQEQFF. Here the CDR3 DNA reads TGTGCCAGCAGCCAAGATCTCTCTCAGGAGCAGTTCTTC.

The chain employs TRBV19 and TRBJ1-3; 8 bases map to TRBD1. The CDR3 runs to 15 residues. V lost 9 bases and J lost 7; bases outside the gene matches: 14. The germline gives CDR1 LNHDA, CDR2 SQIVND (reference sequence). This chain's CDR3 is CASHIGQGARNTIYF. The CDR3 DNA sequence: TGTGCCAGCCATATCGGACAGGGAGCGCGGAACACCATATATTTT. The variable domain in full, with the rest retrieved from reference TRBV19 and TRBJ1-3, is DGGITQSPKYLFRKEGQNVTLSCEQNLNHDAMYWYRQDPGQGLRLIYYSQIVNDFQKGDIAEGYSVSREKKESFPLTVTSAQKNPTAFYLCASHIGQGARNTIYFGEGSWLTVV.

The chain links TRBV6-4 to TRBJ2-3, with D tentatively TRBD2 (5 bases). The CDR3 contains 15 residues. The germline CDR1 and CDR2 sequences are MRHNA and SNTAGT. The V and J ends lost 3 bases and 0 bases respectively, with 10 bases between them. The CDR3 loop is CASSEYGESTDTQYF. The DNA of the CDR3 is TGTGCCAGCAGTGAATACGGGGAAAGCACAGATACGCAGTATTTT.

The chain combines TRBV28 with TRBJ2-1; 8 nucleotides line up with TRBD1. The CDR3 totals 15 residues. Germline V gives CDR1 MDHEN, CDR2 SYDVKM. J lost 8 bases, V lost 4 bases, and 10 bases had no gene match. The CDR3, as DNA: TGTGCCAGCAGTTCCTTTCCAGGGGGCTTCTATGAGCAGTTCTTC. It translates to CASSSFPGGFYEQFF.

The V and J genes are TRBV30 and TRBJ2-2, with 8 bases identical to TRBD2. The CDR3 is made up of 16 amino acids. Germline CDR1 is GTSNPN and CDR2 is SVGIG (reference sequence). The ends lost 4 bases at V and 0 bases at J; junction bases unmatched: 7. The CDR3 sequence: CAWISGRVSNTGELFF. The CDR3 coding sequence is TGTGCCTGGATCTCCGGGAGGGTATCGAACACCGGGGAGCTGTTTTTT.